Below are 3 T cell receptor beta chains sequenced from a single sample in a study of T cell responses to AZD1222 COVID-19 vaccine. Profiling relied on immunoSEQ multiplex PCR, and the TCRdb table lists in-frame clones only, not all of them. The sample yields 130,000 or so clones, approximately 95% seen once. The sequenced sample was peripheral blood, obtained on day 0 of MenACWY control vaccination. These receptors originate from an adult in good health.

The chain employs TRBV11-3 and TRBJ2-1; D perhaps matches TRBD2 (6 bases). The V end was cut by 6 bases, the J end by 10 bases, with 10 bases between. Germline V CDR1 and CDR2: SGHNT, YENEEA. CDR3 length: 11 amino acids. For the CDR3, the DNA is TGTGCCAGCAGTCGGGGAGGCGAGCAGTTCTTC. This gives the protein CASSRGGEQFF. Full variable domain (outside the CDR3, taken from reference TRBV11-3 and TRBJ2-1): EAGVVQSPRYKIIEKKQPVAFWCNPISGHNTLYWYLQNLGQGPELLIRYENEEAVDDSQLPKDRFSAERLKGVDSTLKIQPAELGDSAVYLCASSRGGEQFFGPGTRLTVL.

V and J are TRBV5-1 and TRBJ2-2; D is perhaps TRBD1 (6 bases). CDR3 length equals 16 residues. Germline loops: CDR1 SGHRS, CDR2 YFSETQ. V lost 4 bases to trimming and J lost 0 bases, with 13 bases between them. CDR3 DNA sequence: TGCGCCAGCAGCCCACTTGGGACACCGAACACCGGGGAGCTGTTTTTT. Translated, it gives CASSPLGTPNTGELFF.

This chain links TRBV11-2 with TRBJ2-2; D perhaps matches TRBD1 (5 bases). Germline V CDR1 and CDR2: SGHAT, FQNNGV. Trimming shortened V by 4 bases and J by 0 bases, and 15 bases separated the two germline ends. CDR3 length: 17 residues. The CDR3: CASSYRLSRANTGELFF. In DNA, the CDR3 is TGTGCCAGCAGCTATCGCCTGAGCAGGGCGAACACCGGGGAGCTGTTTTTT.